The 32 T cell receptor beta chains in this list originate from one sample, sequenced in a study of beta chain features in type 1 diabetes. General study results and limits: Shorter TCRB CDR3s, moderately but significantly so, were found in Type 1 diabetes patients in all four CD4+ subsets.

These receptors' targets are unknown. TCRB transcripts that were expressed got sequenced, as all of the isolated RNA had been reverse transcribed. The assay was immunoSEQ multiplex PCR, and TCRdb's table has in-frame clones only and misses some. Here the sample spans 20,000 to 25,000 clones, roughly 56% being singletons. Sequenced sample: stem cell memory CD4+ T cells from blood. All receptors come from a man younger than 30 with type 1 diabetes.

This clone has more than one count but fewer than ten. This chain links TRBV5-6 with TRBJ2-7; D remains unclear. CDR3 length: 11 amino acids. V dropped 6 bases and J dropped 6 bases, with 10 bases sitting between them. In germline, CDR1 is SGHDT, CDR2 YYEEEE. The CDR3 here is CASTKPGEQYF. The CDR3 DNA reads TGTGCCAGCACGAAACCAGGCGAGCAGTACTTC.

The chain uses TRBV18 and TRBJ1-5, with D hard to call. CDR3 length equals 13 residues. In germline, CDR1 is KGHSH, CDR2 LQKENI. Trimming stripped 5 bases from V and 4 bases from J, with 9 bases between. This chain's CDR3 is CASSGQVNQPQHF. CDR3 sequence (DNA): TGTGCCAGCTCAGGGCAGGTTAATCAGCCCCAGCATTTT.

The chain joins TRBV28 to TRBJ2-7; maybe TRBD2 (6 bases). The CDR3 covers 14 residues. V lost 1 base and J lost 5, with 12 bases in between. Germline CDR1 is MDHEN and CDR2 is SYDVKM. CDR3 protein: CASSLSQGGDEQYF. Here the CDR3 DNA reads TGTGCCAGCAGTTTATCGCAGGGCGGGGACGAGCAGTACTTC. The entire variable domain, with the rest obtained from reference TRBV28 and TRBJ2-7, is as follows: DVKVTQSSRYLVKRTGEKVFLECVQDMDHENMFWYRQDPGLGLRLIYFSYDVKMKEKGDIPEGYSVSREKKERFSLILESASTNQTSMYLCASSLSQGGDEQYFGPGTRLTVT.

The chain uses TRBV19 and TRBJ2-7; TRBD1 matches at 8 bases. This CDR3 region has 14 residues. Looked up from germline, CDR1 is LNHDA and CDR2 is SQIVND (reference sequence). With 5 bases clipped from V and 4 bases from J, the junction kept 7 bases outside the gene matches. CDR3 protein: CASSAARDRYEQYF. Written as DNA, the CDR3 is TGTGCCAGTAGTGCCGCCCGGGACAGGTACGAGCAGTACTTC. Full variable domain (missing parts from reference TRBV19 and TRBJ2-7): DGGITQSPKYLFRKEGQNVTLSCEQNLNHDAMYWYRQDPGQGLRLIYYSQIVNDFQKGDIAEGYSVSREKKESFPLTVTSAQKNPTAFYLCASSAARDRYEQYFGPGTRLTVT.

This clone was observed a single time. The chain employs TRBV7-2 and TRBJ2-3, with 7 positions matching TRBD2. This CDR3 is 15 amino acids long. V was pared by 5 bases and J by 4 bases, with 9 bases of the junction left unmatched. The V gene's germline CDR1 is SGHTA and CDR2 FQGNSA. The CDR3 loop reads CASSPFWGGSDTQYF. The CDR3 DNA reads TGTGCCAGCAGCCCCTTTTGGGGGGGTTCAGATACGCAGTATTTT.

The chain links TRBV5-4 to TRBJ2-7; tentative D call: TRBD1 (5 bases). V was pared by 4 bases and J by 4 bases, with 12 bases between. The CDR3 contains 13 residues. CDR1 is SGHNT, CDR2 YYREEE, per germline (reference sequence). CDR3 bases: TGTGCCAGCAGCCGTACGACAGCGTACGAGCAGTACTTC. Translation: CASSRTTAYEQYF. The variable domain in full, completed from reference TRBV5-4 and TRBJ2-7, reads ETGVTQSPTHLIKTRGQQVTLRCSSQSGHNTVSWYQQALGQGPQFIFQYYREEENGRGNFPPRFSGLQFPNYSSELNVNALELDDSALYLCASSRTTAYEQYFGPGTRLTVT.

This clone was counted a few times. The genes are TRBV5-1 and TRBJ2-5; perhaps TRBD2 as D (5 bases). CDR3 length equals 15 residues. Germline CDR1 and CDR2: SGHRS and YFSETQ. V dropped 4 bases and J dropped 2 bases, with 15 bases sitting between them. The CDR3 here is CASSLYLPGQETQYF. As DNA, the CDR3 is TGCGCCAGCAGCCTATACTTACCGGGGCAAGAGACCCAGTACTTC.

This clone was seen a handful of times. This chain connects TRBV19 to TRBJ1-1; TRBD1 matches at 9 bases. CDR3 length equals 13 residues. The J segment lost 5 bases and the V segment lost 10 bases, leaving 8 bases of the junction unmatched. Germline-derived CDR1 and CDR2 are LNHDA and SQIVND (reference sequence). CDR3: CATTDRGFTEAFF. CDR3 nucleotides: TGTGCCACCACGGACAGGGGATTTACTGAAGCTTTCTTT. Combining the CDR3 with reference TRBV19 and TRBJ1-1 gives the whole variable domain DGGITQSPKYLFRKEGQNVTLSCEQNLNHDAMYWYRQDPGQGLRLIYYSQIVNDFQKGDIAEGYSVSREKKESFPLTVTSAQKNPTAFYLCATTDRGFTEAFFGQGTRLTVV.

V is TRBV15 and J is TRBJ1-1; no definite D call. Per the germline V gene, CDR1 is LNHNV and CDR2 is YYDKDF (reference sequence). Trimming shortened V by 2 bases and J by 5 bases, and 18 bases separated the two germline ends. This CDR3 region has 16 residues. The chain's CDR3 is CATSRWGEAASTEAFF. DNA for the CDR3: TGTGCCACCAGCAGATGGGGAGAGGCCGCCTCGACTGAAGCTTTCTTT.

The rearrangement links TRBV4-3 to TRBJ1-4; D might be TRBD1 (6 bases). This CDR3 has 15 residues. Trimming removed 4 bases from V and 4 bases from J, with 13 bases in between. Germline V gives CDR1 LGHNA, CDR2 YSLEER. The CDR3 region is CASSPRTVRNEKLFF. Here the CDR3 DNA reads TGCGCCAGCAGCCCGCGGACAGTTCGTAATGAAAAACTGTTTTTT.

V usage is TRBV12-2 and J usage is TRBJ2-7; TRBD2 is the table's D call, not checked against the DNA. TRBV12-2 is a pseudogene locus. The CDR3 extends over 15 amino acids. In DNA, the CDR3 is TGTGCAAGTCGCTTAGGCGGGGGGGGCTGCTACGAGCAGTACTTC. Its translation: CASRLGGGGCYEQYF.

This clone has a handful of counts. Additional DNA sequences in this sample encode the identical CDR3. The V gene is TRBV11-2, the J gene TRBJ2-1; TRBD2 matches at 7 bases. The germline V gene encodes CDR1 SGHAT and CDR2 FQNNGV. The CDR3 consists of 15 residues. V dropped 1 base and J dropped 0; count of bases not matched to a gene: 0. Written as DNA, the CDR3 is TGTGCCAGCAGCTTAGGCGGGAGCTCCTACAATGAGCAGTTCTTC. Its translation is CASSLGGSSYNEQFF.

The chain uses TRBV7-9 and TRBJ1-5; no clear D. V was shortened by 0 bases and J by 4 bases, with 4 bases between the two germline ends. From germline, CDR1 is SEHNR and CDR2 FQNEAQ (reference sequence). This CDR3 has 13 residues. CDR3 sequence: CASSLASNQPQHF. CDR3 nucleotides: TGTGCCAGCAGCTTAGCATCAAATCAGCCCCAGCATTTT.

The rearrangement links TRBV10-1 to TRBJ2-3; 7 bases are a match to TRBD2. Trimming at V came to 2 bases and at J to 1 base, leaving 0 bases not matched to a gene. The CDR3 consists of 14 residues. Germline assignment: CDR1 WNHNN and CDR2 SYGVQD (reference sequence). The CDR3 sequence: CASSEAGGTDTQYF. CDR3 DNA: TGCGCCAGCAGTGAGGCGGGAGGCACAGATACGCAGTATTTT.

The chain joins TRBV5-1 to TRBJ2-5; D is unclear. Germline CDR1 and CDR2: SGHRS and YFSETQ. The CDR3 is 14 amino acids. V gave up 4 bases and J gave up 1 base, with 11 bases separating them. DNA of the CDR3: TGCGCCAGCAGCCTCATCACGAGCCAAGAGACCCAGTACTTC. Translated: CASSLITSQETQYF.

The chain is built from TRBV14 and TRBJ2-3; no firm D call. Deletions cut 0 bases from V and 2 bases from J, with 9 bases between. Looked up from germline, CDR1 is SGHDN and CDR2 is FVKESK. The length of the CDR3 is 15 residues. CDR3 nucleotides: TGTGCCAGCAGCCAAGATCGCGGATACACAGATACGCAGTATTTT. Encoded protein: CASSQDRGYTDTQYF.

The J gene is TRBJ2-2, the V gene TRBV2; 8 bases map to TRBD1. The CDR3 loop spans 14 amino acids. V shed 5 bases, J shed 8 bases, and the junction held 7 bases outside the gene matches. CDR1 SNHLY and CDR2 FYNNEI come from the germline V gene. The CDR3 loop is CASSNQGAEGELFF. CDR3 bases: TGTGCCAGCAGTAACCAGGGGGCTGAGGGGGAGCTGTTTTTT. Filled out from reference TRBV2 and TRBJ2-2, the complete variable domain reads EPEVTQTPSHQVTQMGQEVILRCVPISNHLYFYWYRQILGQKVEFLVSFYNNEISEKSEIFDDQFSVERPDGSNFTLKIRSTKLEDSAMYFCASSNQGAEGELFFGEGSRLTVL.

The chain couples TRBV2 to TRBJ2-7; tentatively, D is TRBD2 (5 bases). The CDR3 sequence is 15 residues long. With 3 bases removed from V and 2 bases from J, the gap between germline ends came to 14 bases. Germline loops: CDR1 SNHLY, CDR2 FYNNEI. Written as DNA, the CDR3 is TGTGCCAGCAGTGAGAGTGGTACGGAGGCCTACGAGCAGTACTTC. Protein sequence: CASSESGTEAYEQYF.

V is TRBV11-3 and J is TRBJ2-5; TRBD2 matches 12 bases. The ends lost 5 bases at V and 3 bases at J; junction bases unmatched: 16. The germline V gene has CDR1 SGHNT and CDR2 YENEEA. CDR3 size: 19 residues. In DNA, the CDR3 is TGTGCCAGCAGCACCTCCCCCCGACTAGCGGGAGTTCGCAAAGAGACCCAGTACTTC. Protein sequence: CASSTSPRLAGVRKETQYF.

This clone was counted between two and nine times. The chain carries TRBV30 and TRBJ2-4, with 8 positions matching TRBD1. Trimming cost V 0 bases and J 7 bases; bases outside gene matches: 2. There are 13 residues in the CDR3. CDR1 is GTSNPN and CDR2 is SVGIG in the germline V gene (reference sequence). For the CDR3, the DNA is TGTGCCTGGAGTGTTCAGGGGGCGAACATTCAGTACTTC. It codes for CAWSVQGANIQYF.

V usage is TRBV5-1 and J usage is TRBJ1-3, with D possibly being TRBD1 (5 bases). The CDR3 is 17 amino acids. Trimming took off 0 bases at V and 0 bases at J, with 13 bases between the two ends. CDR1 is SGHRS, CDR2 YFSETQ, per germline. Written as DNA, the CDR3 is TGCGCCAGCAGCTTGGACGGTACAGGCCTCTCTGGAAACACCATATATTTT. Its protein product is CASSLDGTGLSGNTIYF.

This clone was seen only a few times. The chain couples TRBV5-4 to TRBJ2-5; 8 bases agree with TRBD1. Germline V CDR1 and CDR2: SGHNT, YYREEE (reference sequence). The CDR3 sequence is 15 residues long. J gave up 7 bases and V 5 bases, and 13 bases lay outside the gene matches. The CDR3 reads CASSQETPGGGTQYF. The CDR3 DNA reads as TGTGCCAGCAGTCAAGAGACCCCAGGGGGCGGGACCCAGTACTTC.

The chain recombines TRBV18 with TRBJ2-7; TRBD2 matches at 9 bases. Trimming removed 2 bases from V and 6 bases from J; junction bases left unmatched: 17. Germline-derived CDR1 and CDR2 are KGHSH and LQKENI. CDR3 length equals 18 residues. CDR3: CASSPGASGALRTSEQYF. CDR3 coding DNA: TGTGCCAGCTCACCAGGCGCTAGCGGGGCCCTCCGGACGAGCGAGCAGTACTTC.

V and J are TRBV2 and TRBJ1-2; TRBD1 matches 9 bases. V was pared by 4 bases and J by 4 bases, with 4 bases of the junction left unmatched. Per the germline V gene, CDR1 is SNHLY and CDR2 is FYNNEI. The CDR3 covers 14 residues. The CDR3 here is CASSARDRVYGYTF. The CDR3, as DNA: TGTGCCAGCAGTGCCCGGGACAGGGTCTATGGCTACACCTTC.

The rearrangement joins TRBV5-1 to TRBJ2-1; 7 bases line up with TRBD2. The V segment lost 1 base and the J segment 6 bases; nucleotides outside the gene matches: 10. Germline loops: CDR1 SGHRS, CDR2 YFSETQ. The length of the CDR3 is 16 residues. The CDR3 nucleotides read TGCGCCAGCAGCTTGTTAGGTATCGGGGGGAGCAATGAGCAGTTCTTC. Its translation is CASSLLGIGGSNEQFF.

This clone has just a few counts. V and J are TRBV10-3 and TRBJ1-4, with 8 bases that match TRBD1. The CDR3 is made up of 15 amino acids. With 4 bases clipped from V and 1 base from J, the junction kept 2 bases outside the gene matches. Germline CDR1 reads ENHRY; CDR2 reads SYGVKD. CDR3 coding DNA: TGTGCCATCAGTGGGACAGGGCGAACTAATGAAAAACTGTTTTTT. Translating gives CAISGTGRTNEKLFF.

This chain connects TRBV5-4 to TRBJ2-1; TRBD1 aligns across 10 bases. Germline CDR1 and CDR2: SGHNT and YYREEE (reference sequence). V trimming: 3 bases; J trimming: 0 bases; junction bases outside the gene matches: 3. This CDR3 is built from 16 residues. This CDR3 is CASSWGQGSSYNEQFF. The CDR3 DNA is TGTGCCAGCAGCTGGGGACAGGGGAGCTCCTACAATGAGCAGTTCTTC.

This CDR3 is CASSLNYGYTF. CDR3 sequence (DNA): TGTGCCAGCAGTCTAAACTATGGCTACACCTTC. The chain joins TRBV28 to TRBJ1-2; D call uncertain. The ends were cut back, 5 bases at V and 2 bases at J, with 3 bases in the middle. Germline V gives CDR1 MDHEN, CDR2 SYDVKM. This CDR3 spans 11 amino acids.

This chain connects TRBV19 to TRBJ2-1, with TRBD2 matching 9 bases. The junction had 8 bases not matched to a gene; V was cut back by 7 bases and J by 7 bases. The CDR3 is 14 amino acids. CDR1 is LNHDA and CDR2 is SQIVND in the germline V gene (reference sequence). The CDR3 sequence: CASKQAGGRNEQFF. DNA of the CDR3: TGTGCCAGTAAGCAAGCGGGGGGCAGGAATGAGCAGTTCTTC.

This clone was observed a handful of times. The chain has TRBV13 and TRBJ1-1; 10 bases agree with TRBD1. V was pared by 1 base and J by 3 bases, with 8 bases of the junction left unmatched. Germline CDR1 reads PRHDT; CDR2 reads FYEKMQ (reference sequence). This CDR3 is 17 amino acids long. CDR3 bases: TGTGCCAGCAGCTTAGCGGGACAGGGGAGGGGGGACACTGAAGCTTTCTTT. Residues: CASSLAGQGRGDTEAFF. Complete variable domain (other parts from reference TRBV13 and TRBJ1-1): AAGVIQSPRHLIKEKRETATLKCYPIPRHDTVYWYQQGPGQDPQFLISFYEKMQSDKGSIPDRFSAQQFSDYHSELNMSSLELGDSALYFCASSLAGQGRGDTEAFFGQGTRLTVV.

The CDR3: CASSQDASGPPEGQYF. CDR3 bases: TGCGCCAGCAGCCAAGACGCTAGCGGCCCCCCGGAGGGGCAGTACTTC. The J gene is TRBJ2-7, the V gene TRBV4-1; 7 bases agree with TRBD2. With V trimmed by 0 bases and J by 9 bases, 14 bases remained unmatched. This CDR3 has 16 amino acids. Germline V gene sequence: CDR1 MGHRA, CDR2 YSYEKL.

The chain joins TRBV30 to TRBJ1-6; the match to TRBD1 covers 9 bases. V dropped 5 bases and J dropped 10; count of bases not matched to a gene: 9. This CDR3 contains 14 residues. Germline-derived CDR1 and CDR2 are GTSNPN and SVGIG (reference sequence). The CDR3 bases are TGTGCCTGGGCCCGGGACAGGGTAAAATCACCCCTCCACTTT. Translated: CAWARDRVKSPLHF.